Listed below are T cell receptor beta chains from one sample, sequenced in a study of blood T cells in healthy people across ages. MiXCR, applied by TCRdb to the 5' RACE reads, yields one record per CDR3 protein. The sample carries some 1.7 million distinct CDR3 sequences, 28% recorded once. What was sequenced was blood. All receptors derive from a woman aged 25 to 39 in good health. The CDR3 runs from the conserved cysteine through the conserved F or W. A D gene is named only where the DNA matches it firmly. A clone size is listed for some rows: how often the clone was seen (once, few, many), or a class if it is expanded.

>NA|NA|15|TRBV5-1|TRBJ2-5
CASSLEADTQDGRYF
TGCGCCAGCAGCTTGGAGGCGGACACCCAGGACGGGCGGTACTTC
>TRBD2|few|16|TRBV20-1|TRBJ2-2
CSARDPLAGNTGELFF
TGCAGTGCTAGAGACCCACTAGCGGGTAACACCGGGGAGCTGTTTTTT
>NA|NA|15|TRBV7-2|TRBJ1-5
CASSSLGEVNQPQHF
TGTGCCAGCAGCTCGCTAGGGGAGGTGAATCAGCCCCAGCATTTT
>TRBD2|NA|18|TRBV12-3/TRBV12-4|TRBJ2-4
CASSFGQGGSLAKNIQYF
TGTGCCAGCAGTTTTGGGCAGGGAGGGAGCCTAGCCAAAAACATTCAGTACTTC
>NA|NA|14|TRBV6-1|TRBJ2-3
CASLPRGSTDTQYF
TGTGCCAGCTTACCCCGGGGGAGCACAGATACGCAGTATTTT
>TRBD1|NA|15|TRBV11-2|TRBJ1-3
CASTVTGIGGNTIYF
TGTGCCAGCACCGTGACAGGGATCGGTGGAAACACCATATATTTT
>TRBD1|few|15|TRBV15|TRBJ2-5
CATRPTGVYQETQYF
TGTGCCACCAGGCCCACAGGGGTGTACCAAGAGACCCAGTACTTC
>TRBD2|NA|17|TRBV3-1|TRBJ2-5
CASSQDILAGGQETQYF
TGTGCCAGCAGCCAAGATATCCTAGCGGGGGGCCAAGAGACCCAGTACTTC
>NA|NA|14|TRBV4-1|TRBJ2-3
CASSQELETDTQYF
TGCGCCAGCAGCCAAGAACTAGAGACAGATACGCAGTATTTT
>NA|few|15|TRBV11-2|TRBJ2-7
CASSLRGSAPYEQYF
TGTGCCAGCAGCTTAAGGGGGAGTGCCCCCTACGAGCAGTACTTC
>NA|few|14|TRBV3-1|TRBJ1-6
CASTSAVSNSPLHF
TGTGCCAGCACATCGGCGGTCTCCAATTCACCCCTCCACTTT
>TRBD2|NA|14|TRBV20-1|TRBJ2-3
CSAAGLAGVDTQYF
TGCAGTGCAGCGGGACTAGCGGGGGTCGATACGCAGTATTTT
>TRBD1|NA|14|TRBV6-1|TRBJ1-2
CAYPEGQGAPGYTF
TGTGCCTACCCGGAAGGACAGGGGGCGCCGGGCTACACCTTC
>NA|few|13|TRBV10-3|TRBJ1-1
CAISESRATEAFF
TGTGCCATCAGTGAGTCCAGGGCTACTGAAGCTTTCTTT
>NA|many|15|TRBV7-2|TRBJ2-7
CASSSTYTGSYEQYF
TGTGCCAGCAGCTCCACTTACACCGGGAGCTACGAGCAGTACTTC
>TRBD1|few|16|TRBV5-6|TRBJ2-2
CASSRVVTGFSGELFF
TGTGCCAGCAGCAGGGTGGTGACAGGGTTCTCCGGGGAGCTGTTTTTT
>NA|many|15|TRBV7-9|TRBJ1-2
CASSLAGRMNYGYTF
TGTGCCAGCAGCTTAGCTGGAAGAATGAACTATGGCTACACCTTC
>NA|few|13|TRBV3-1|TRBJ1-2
CASSQVEHYGYTF
TGTGCCAGCAGCCAAGTGGAGCACTATGGCTACACCTTC
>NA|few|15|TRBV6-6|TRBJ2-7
CASSPDDRRWYEQYF
TGTGCCAGCAGTCCTGACGACCGCAGGTGGTACGAGCAGTACTTC
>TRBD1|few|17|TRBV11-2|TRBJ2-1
CASSLARQGTSYNEQFF
TGTGCCAGCAGCCTAGCCCGACAGGGCACCTCCTACAATGAGCAGTTCTTC
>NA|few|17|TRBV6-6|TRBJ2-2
CASSYLRSAENTGELFF
TGTGCCAGCAGTTATCTTAGATCAGCTGAGAACACCGGGGAGCTGTTTTTT
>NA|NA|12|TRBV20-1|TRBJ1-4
CSSPSTNEKLFF
TGCAGTTCCCCCTCAACTAATGAAAAACTGTTTTTT
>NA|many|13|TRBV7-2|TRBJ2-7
CASSTPQTREQYF
TGTGCCAGCAGCACCCCTCAAACTCGAGAGCAGTACTTC
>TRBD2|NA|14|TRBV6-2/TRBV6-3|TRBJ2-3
CASCYSGIRDTQYF
TGTGCCAGCTGTTATAGCGGGATCCGAGATACGCAGTATTTT
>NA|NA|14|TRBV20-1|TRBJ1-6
CSAGAGVRGLALHF
TGCAGTGCTGGCGCCGGGGTTCGGGGTCTTGCCCTCCACTTT
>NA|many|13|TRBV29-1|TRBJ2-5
CSYRGASQETQYF
TGCAGCTACAGAGGGGCCTCTCAAGAGACCCAGTACTTC
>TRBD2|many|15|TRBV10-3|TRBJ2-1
CAISEPLAGLNEQFF
TGTGCCATCAGTGAGCCGCTAGCGGGACTGAATGAGCAGTTCTTC
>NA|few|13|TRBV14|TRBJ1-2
CASSQVVRYGYTF
TGTGCCAGCAGCCAAGTAGTGAGATATGGCTACACCTTC
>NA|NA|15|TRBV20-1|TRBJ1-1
CSAGGRRGEGPEAFF
TGCAGTGCCGGGGGGAGGAGGGGAGAGGGCCCTGAAGCTTTCTTT
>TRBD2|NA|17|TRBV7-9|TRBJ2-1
CASSFQTSGGDYNEQFF
TGTGCCAGCAGTTTCCAGACTAGCGGGGGGGACTACAATGAGCAGTTCTTC
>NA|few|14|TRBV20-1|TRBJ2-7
CSVGAEMSSYEQYF
TGCAGTGTGGGGGCAGAAATGTCCTCCTACGAGCAGTACTTC
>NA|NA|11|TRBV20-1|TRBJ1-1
CSPRGNTEAFF
TGCAGTCCTCGGGGGAACACTGAAGCTTTCTTT
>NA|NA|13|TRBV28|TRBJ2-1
CASSLRIGNEQFF
TGTGCCAGCAGTTTACGAATCGGCAATGAGCAGTTCTTC
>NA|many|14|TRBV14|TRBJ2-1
CASSQGDFGLEQFF
TGTGCCAGCAGCCAGGGGGACTTTGGGCTTGAGCAGTTCTTC
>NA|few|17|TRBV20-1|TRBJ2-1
CSAIGGVGDGEHNEQFF
TGCAGTGCTATAGGTGGGGTGGGGGACGGGGAACACAATGAGCAGTTCTTC
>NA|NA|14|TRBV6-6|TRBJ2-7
CASSYVSGGYEQYF
TGTGCCAGCAGTTACGTTTCCGGGGGCTACGAGCAGTACTTC
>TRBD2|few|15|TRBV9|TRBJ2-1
CASSVVSGGINEQFF
TGTGCCAGCAGCGTAGTAAGCGGGGGGATCAATGAGCAGTTCTTC
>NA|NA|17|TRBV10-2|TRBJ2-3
CASSELEARGPLDTQYF
TGCGCCAGCAGTGAGCTCGAAGCGAGAGGGCCTTTAGATACGCAGTATTTT
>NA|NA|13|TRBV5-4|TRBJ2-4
CASSPSNNNEQYF
TGTGCCAGCAGCCCTTCGAATAACAATGAGCAGTACTTC
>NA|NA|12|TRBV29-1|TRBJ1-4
CSVVGGEEKLFF
TGCAGCGTTGTGGGTGGGGAGGAAAAACTGTTTTTT
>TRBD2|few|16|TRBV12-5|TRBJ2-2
CASGLARGGPTGELFF
TGTGCTAGTGGTTTGGCTCGGGGGGGGCCCACCGGGGAGCTGTTTTTT
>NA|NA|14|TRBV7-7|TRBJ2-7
CASSAGTDSYEQYF
TGTGCCAGCAGCGCCGGGACGGACTCCTACGAGCAGTACTTC
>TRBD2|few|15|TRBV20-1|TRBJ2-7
CSAIDPGRERHEQYF
TGCAGTGCTATAGACCCCGGGCGGGAGAGACACGAGCAGTACTTC